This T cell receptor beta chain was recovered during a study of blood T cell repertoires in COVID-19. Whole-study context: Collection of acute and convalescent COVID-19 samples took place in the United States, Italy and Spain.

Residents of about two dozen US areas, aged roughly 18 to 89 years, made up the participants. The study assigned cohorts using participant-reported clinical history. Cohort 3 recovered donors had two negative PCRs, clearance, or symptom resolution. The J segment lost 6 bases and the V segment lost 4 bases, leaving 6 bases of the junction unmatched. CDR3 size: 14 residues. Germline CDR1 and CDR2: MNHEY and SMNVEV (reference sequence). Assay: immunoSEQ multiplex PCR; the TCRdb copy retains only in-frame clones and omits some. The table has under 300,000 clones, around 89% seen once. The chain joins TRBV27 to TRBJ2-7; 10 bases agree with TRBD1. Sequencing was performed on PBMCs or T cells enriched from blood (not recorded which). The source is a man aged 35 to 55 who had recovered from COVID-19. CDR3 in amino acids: CASSSGQGPGEQYF. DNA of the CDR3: TGTGCCAGCAGTTCGGGACAGGGGCCGGGCGAGCAGTACTTC.